Sequencing of this TCR beta chain was carried out in a study of cytomegalovirus exposure and HLA in healthy donors. Overall study findings and caveats: Follow-up analysis later connected one missense variant in DCLRE1C with trimming of TCR beta V- and J-genes.

Primers: 60 Vbeta forward and 13 Jbeta reverse. Sequencing used immunoSEQ multiplex PCR; TCRdb keeps in-frame clones, though not all of them. The sample shows some 250,000 clones, 82% of them seen only once. Though probably carrying unrecorded immune exposures, donors were nominally healthy at sampling. About this clone: Its target is unknown.

V lost 0 bases and J lost 2, with 8 bases in between. Germline-derived CDR1 and CDR2 are GTSNPN and SVGIG (reference sequence). There are 13 residues in the CDR3. The chain recombines TRBV30 with TRBJ2-7; D might be TRBD1 (5 bases). This TCR came from a woman aged 40 to 55 in good health and CMV-seropositive. Sequenced input: PBMCs. CDR3: CAWSVGDPYEQYF. CDR3 nucleotides: TGTGCCTGGAGTGTAGGGGATCCCTACGAGCAGTACTTC.